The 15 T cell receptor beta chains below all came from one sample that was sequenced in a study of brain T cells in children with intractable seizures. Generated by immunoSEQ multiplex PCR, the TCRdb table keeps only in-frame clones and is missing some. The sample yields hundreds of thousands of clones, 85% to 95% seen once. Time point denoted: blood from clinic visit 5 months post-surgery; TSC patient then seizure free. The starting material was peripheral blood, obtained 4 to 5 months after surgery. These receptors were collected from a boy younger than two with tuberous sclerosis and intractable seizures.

In nucleotides, the CDR3 is TGTGCCAGCAGCCAAACTGGGGGGTCCGAAAGATTTAAAGCTTTCTTT. Translating gives CASSQTGGSERFKAFF. V usage is TRBV5-6 and J usage is TRBJ1-1, with a tentative D call TRBD1 (5 bases). This CDR3 has 16 amino acids. Trimming stripped 4 bases from V and 9 bases from J, with 25 bases between. The germline gives CDR1 SGHDT, CDR2 YYEEEE.

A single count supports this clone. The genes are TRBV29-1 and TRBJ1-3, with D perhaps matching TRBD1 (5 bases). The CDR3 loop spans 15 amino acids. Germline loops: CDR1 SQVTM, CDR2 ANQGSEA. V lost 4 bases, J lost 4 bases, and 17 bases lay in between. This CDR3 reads CSVVGGTGAGNTIYF. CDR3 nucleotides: TGCAGCGTTGTTGGCGGTACAGGAGCCGGAAACACCATATATTTT. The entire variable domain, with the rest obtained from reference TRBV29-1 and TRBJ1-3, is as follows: SAVISQKPSRDICQRGTSLTIQCQVDSQVTMMFWYRQQPGQSLTLIATANQGSEATYESGFVIDKFPISRPNLTFSTLTVSNMSPEDSSIYLCSVVGGTGAGNTIYFGEGSWLTVV.

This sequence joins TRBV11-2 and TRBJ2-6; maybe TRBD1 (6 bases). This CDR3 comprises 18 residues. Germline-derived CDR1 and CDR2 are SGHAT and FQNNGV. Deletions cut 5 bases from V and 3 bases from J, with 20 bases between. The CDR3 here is CASSRHRAGRFGANVLTF. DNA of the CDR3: TGTGCCAGCAGCCGTCACAGGGCCGGTAGGTTTGGGGCCAACGTCCTGACTTTC. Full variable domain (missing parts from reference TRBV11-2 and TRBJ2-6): EAGVAQSPRYKIIEKRQSVAFWCNPISGHATLYWYQQILGQGPKLLIQFQNNGVVDDSQLPKDRFSAERLKGVDSTLKIQPAKLEDSAVYLCASSRHRAGRFGANVLTFGAGSRLTVL.

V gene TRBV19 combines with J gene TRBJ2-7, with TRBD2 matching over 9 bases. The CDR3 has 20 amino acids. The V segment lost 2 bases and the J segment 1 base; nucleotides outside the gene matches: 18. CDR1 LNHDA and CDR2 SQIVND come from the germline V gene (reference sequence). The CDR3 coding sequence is TGTGCCAGTAGTATAAGGTTGGTGAATAGCGGGAGTAATAAGTCCTACGAGCAGTACTTC. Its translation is CASSIRLVNSGSNKSYEQYF.

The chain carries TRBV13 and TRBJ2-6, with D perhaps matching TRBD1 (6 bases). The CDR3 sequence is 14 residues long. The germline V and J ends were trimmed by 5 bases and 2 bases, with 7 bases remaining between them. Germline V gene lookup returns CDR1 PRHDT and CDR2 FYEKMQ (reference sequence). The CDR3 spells CASSPGAGANVLTF. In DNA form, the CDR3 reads TGTGCCAGCAGCCCAGGGGCTGGGGCCAACGTCCTGACTTTC.

CDR3 bases: TGTGCCAGCAGTTCCGGACTAGCGGGAGAAACAGATACGCAGTATTTT. As protein: CASSSGLAGETDTQYF. V and J are TRBV27 and TRBJ2-3; TRBD2 matches at 13 bases. This CDR3 is 16 amino acids long. With 4 bases clipped from V and 3 bases from J, the junction kept 4 bases outside the gene matches. The germline V gene encodes CDR1 MNHEY and CDR2 SMNVEV (reference sequence).

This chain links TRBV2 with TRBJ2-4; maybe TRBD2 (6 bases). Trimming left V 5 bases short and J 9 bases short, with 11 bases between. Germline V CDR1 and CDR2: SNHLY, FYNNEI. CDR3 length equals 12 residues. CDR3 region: CASSLAGSIQYF. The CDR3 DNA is TGTGCCAGCAGTCTGGCGGGGAGCATTCAGTACTTC.

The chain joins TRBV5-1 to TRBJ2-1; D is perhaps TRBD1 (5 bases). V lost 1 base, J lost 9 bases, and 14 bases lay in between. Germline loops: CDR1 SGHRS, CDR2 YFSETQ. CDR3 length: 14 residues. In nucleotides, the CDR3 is TGCGCCAGCAGCTTGCTGCAGGGTGTCGCTGAGCAGTTCTTC. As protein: CASSLLQGVAEQFF.

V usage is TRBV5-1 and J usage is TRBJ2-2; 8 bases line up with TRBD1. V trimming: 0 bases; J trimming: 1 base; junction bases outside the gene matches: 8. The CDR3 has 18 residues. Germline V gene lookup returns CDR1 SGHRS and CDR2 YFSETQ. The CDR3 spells CASSLVSSGGENTGELFF. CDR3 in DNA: TGCGCCAGCAGCTTGGTATCGTCAGGGGGCGAGAACACCGGGGAGCTGTTTTTT.

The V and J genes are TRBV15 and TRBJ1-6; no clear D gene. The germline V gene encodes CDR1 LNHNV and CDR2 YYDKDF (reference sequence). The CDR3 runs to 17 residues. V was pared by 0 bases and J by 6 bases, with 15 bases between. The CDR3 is CATSRDPGIRFNSPLHF. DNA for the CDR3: TGTGCCACCAGCAGAGATCCGGGGATTCGGTTTAATTCACCCCTCCACTTT.

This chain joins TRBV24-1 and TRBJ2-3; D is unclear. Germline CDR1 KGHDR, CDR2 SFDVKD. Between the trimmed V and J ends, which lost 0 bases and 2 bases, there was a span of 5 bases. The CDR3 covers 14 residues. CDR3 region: CATSDLGNTDTQYF. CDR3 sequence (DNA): TGTGCCACCAGTGATTTGGGAAACACAGATACGCAGTATTTT.

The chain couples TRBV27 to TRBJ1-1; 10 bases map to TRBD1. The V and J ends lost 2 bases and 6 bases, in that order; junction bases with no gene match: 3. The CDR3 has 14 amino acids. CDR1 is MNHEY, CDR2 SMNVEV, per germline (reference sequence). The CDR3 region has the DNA TGTGCCAGCAGTTTAGGGACAGGGGCCGCTGAAGCTTTCTTT. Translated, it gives CASSLGTGAAEAFF.

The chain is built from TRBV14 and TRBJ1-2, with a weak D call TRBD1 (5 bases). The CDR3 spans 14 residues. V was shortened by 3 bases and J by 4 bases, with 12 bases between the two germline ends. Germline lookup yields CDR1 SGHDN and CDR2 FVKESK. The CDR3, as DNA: TGTGCCAGCAGCCACACAGGTCGCACCTATGGCTACACCTTC. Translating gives CASSHTGRTYGYTF.

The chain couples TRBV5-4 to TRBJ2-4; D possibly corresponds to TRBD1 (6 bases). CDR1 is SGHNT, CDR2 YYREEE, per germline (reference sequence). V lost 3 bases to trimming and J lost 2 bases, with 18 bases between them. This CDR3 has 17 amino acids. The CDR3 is CASSSRYTGTSKNIQYF. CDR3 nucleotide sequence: TGTGCCAGCAGCTCTCGATATACAGGGACGTCCAAAAACATTCAGTACTTC.

The CDR3 is CARHRGGGNSPLHF. The CDR3 DNA reads as TGTGCCAGGCATCGGGGTGGAGGTAATTCACCCCTCCACTTT. This rearrangement joins TRBV19 to TRBJ1-6, with D uncertain. The CDR3 is 14 residues long. Trimming stripped 9 bases from V and 6 bases from J, with 15 bases between. The germline CDR1 and CDR2 sequences are LNHDA and SQIVND (reference sequence).